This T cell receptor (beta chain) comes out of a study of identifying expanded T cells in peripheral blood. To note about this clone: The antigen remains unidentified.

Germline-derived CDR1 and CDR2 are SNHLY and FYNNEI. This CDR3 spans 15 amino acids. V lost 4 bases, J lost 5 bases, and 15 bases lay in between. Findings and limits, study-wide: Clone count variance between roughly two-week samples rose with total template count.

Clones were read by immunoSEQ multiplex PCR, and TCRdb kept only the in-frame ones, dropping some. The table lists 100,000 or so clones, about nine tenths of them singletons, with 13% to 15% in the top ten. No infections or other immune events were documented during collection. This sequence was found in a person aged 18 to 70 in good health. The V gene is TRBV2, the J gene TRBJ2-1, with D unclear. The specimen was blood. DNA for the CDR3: TGTGCCAGCAGTGGTGGCAGTTCCATCAACAATGAGCAGTTCTTC. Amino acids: CASSGGSSINNEQFF. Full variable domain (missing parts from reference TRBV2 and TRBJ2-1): EPEVTQTPSHQVTQMGQEVILRCVPISNHLYFYWYRQILGQKVEFLVSFYNNEISEKSEIFDDQFSVERPDGSNFTLKIRSTKLEDSAMYFCASSGGSSINNEQFFGPGTRLTVL.